Below, one T cell receptor (beta chain) is given with its context. Its antigen is not identified. The source of the sample is a study of T cell responses to AZD1222 COVID-19 vaccine. TCRdb keeps only in-frame clones here, not all; method: immunoSEQ multiplex PCR. The table has 150,000 to 200,000 clones, 94% seen once. Germline V CDR1 and CDR2: MNHNS, SASEGT. Trimming stripped 2 bases from V and 3 bases from J, with 7 bases between. The CDR3 is 13 residues long. Study results and limitations: Spike-specific TCRs gained breadth and depth after people received two AZD1222 doses.

Source: peripheral blood, taken on day 0 of AZD1222 vaccination. The receptor comes from an adult in good health. This chain joins TRBV6-1 and TRBJ1-1; no firm D call. CDR3 sequence (DNA): TGTGCCAGCAGTGAATGGGCTGACACTGAAGCTTTCTTT. Translating gives CASSEWADTEAFF.